These T cell receptor beta chains were read from a single sample in a study of shared clonotypes between healthy human individuals. Method: immunoSEQ multiplex PCR; TCRdb's copy keeps in-frame clones and lacks some. The profile covers almost 700,000 clones, with around 92% appearing a single time and roughly 24% taken by the ten largest. The sequencing sample was made of naive CD8+ T cells sorted from blood. These receptors were taken from a man aged 30-40 years in good health. CDR3s include the opening cysteine and the closing phenylalanine or tryptophan. D genes are given only for firm matches.

v_gene	j_gene	d_gene	CDR3aa	CDR3nt
TRBV18	TRBJ2-5	NA	CASGSQETQYF	TGTGCCAGCGGCAGTCAAGAGACCCAGTACTTC
TRBV5-5	TRBJ2-7	TRBD2	CASRGTSVYEQYF	TGTGCCAGCAGAGGGACTAGCGTCTACGAGCAGTACTTC
TRBV9	TRBJ2-1	TRBD2	CASSEGLAGGPSYNEQFF	TGTGCCAGCAGCGAGGGACTAGCGGGAGGGCCGTCCTACAATGAGCAGTTCTTC
TRBV28	TRBJ2-1	NA	CASSLLGYQDEQFF	TGTGCCAGCAGTTTATTAGGCTACCAGGATGAGCAGTTCTTC
TRBV29-1	TRBJ1-1	NA	CSVEEVQGGAFF	TGCAGCGTTGAAGAGGTCCAGGGTGGGGCTTTCTTT
TRBV11-2	TRBJ2-7	NA	CASSKIGYEQYF	TGTGCCAGCAGCAAGATCGGTTACGAGCAGTACTTC
TRBV27	TRBJ1-1	NA	CASSNFRGNTEAFF	TGTGCCAGCAGTAACTTCCGAGGGAACACTGAAGCTTTCTTT
TRBV28	TRBJ2-2	TRBD1	CASTGQGRNTGELFF	TGTGCCAGCACCGGACAGGGGCGGAACACCGGGGAGCTGTTTTTT
TRBV29-1	TRBJ2-5	NA	CSVGPIAVQETQYF	TGCAGCGTTGGACCGATAGCGGTACAAGAGACCCAGTACTTC
TRBV13	TRBJ1-2	NA	CASSLGGEDSYGYTF	TGTGCCAGCAGCTTAGGAGGGGAGGATAGCTATGGCTACACCTTC